A single sample gave rise to the 22 T cell receptor beta chains below, sequenced in a study of blood T cell repertoires in COVID-19. TCRdb keeps only in-frame clones here, not all; method: immunoSEQ multiplex PCR. This sample has roughly 200,000 clones, with more than 70% found just once. Source material: PBMCs or T cells enriched from blood (not recorded which). These receptors were collected from a man in his forties or fifties who had recovered from COVID-19.

V is TRBV12-3 or TRBV12-4 and J is TRBJ1-2; tentatively, D is TRBD1 (5 bases). CDR3 length: 12 residues. Between the trimmed V and J ends, which lost 4 bases and 6 bases, there was a span of 9 bases. The CDR3 loop is CASSSPGDGYTF. CDR3 bases: TGTGCCAGCAGTTCCCCGGGGGATGGCTACACCTTC.

The chain carries TRBV6-5 and TRBJ1-4; 11 positions match TRBD1. Losses at the gene ends were 2 bases for V and 6 bases for J; bases not matched to a gene: 5. This CDR3 is 16 amino acids long. CDR1 is MNHEY and CDR2 is SVGAGI in the germline V gene. The CDR3 is CASSYKRTGGDEKLFF. The CDR3 nucleotides read TGTGCCAGCAGTTACAAGAGGACAGGGGGCGATGAAAAACTGTTTTTT.

The rearrangement uses TRBV13 and TRBJ2-5; 11 bases fit TRBD1. Germline CDR1 and CDR2: PRHDT and FYEKMQ (reference sequence). The CDR3 is 15 amino acids. With 5 bases clipped from V and 4 bases from J, the junction kept 6 bases outside the gene matches. CDR3: CASSRGQGASETQYF. In DNA, the CDR3 is TGTGCCAGCAGCCGTGGACAGGGGGCTTCAGAGACCCAGTACTTC.

V is TRBV19 and J is TRBJ2-1, with 12 bases fitting TRBD2. With V trimmed by 5 bases and J by 9 bases, 5 bases remained unmatched. The CDR3 consists of 14 residues. Looked up from germline, CDR1 is LNHDA and CDR2 is SQIVND (reference sequence). CDR3 sequence: CASSFGLAGFEQFF. DNA of the CDR3: TGTGCCAGTAGTTTTGGACTAGCGGGGTTTGAGCAGTTCTTC.

The chain carries TRBV3-1 (or the pseudogene TRBV3-2) and TRBJ1-5, with 11 bases identical to TRBD1. Per the germline V gene, CDR1 is LGHDT and CDR2 is YNNKEL (reference sequence). The CDR3 length is 18 residues. Trimming at V came to 0 bases and at J to 4 bases, leaving 8 bases not matched to a gene. CDR3 amino acids: CASSQDLGTGGVNQPQHF. The CDR3 DNA sequence: TGTGCCAGCAGCCAAGATCTAGGGACAGGGGGTGTGAATCAGCCCCAGCATTTT.

The chain uses TRBV6-6 and TRBJ2-3, with a possible D match to TRBD1 (6 bases). Germline V gives CDR1 MNHNY, CDR2 SVGAGI (reference sequence). The CDR3 contains 13 residues. Trimming shortened V by 2 bases and J by 3 bases, and 6 bases separated the two germline ends. The CDR3 loop is CASSYTGTDTQYF. CDR3 bases: TGTGCCAGCAGTTACACAGGGACAGATACGCAGTATTTT.

A single count supports this clone. This chain connects TRBV5-4 to TRBJ1-6; TRBD1 matches at 8 bases. This CDR3 has 16 amino acids. Germline loops: CDR1 SGHNT, CDR2 YYREEE (reference sequence). V lost 4 bases, J lost 12 bases, and 15 bases stayed unmatched. The chain's CDR3 is CASSTYLSGQGGPLHF. In DNA form, the CDR3 reads TGTGCCAGCAGCACTTACCTCTCCGGACAGGGTGGACCCCTCCACTTT.

The V call is TRBV11-3, the J call TRBJ1-2; 7 positions match TRBD1. V shed 5 bases, J shed 8 bases, and the junction held 14 bases outside the gene matches. The length of the CDR3 is 15 residues. Germline lookup yields CDR1 SGHNT and CDR2 YENEEA. CDR3 amino acids: CASSPYGQDGGGYTF. The CDR3, as DNA: TGTGCCAGCAGCCCATATGGACAGGATGGCGGGGGCTACACCTTC.

V gene TRBV11-2 combines with J gene TRBJ1-1, with D unresolved. Trimming removed 5 bases at V and 0 bases at J, with 10 bases between. The germline V gene encodes CDR1 SGHAT and CDR2 FQNNGV. CDR3 length: 14 residues. The CDR3 coding sequence is TGTGCCAGCAGCCGGCTTCAGGTGAACACTGAAGCTTTCTTT. Its translation: CASSRLQVNTEAFF.

The rearrangement joins TRBV27 to TRBJ2-1; weak D call: TRBD2 (7 bases). V was shortened by 2 bases and J by 7 bases, with 9 bases between the two germline ends. The CDR3 is 13 residues long. The V gene's germline CDR1 is MNHEY and CDR2 SMNVEV (reference sequence). In nucleotides, the CDR3 is TGTGCCAGCAGTTTAGGGGGGGCGAATGAGCAGTTCTTC. Its translation: CASSLGGANEQFF.

The genes are TRBV7-6 and TRBJ2-1; 9 nucleotides align to TRBD1. The ends lost 5 bases at V and 8 bases at J; junction bases unmatched: 13. There are 16 residues in the CDR3. CDR1 and CDR2 from the germline V gene are SGHVS and FNYEAQ. The CDR3 here is CASSPRDRAPQDEQFF. Written as DNA, the CDR3 is TGTGCCAGCAGCCCGAGGGACAGGGCTCCGCAGGATGAGCAGTTCTTC. The variable domain in full, completed from reference TRBV7-6 and TRBJ2-1, reads GAGVSQSPRYKVTKRGQDVALRCDPISGHVSLYWYRQALGQGPEFLTYFNYEAQQDKSGLPNDRFSAERPEGSISTLTIQRTEQRDSAMYRCASSPRDRAPQDEQFFGPGTRLTVL.

The genes are TRBV2 and TRBJ1-6; 9 bases agree with TRBD1. Per germline, CDR1 SNHLY and CDR2 FYNNEI. J lost 1 base, V lost 10 bases, and 11 bases had no gene match. The CDR3 sequence is 17 residues long. The CDR3 loop is CATSAEGTGSYNSPLHF. The CDR3 DNA follows: TGTGCCACCTCCGCGGAGGGGACAGGGTCCTATAATTCACCCCTCCACTTT.

This sequence joins TRBV13 and TRBJ1-2; 8 bases match TRBD1. The J segment lost 6 bases and the V segment lost 5 bases, leaving 8 bases of the junction unmatched. The CDR3 contains 14 residues. Germline lookup yields CDR1 PRHDT and CDR2 FYEKMQ (reference sequence). The CDR3 is CASSAGRGQDGYTF. The CDR3 DNA sequence: TGTGCCAGCAGCGCCGGTCGGGGACAGGATGGCTACACCTTC.

This rearrangement joins TRBV10-1 to TRBJ1-1; no definite D call. CDR1 and CDR2 from the germline V gene are WNHNN and SYGVQD (reference sequence). Deletions cut 2 bases from V and 2 bases from J, with 12 bases between. The CDR3 consists of 15 residues. Here the CDR3 DNA reads TGCGCCAGCAGTGAGGGGCCTTTGGGTAACACTGAAGCTTTCTTT. This gives the protein CASSEGPLGNTEAFF.

CDR3 in DNA: TGTGCCAGCAGCCAAGGAGGCAGGGGGCTTTCACCCCTCCACTTT. Residues: CASSQGGRGLSPLHF. The V call is TRBV14, the J call TRBJ1-6; TRBD1 matches 8 bases. CDR1 is SGHDN, CDR2 FVKESK, per germline. V lost 1 base and J lost 9; bases outside the gene matches: 5. The CDR3 is 15 amino acids. The full variable domain, with the rest looked up from reference TRBV14 and TRBJ1-6, is EAGVTQFPSHSVIEKGQTVTLRCDPISGHDNLYWYRRVMGKEIKFLLHFVKESKQDESGMPNNRFLAERTGGTYSTLKVQPAELEDSGVYFCASSQGGRGLSPLHFGNGTRLTVT.

CDR3 region: CASSRGQGKSSYNSPLHF. The CDR3 DNA reads TGCGCCAGCAGCCGGGGACAGGGAAAGTCGTCCTATAATTCACCCCTCCACTTT. The chain combines TRBV5-1 with TRBJ1-6, with 9 positions matching TRBD1. Germline V gives CDR1 SGHRS, CDR2 YFSETQ. The J segment lost 1 base and the V segment lost 4 bases, leaving 9 bases of the junction unmatched. The CDR3 spans 18 residues.

The chain combines TRBV7-9 with TRBJ1-1, with a possible D match to TRBD1 (5 bases). Per germline, CDR1 SEHNR and CDR2 FQNEAQ (reference sequence). Trimming took off 3 bases at V and 7 bases at J, with 24 bases between the two ends. The CDR3 is 17 residues long. The CDR3 nucleotides are TGTGCCAGCAGCTTTTCATCTTCGGGGGGGAGGCCATTTGAAGCTTTCTTT. It translates to CASSFSSSGGRPFEAFF.

The J gene is TRBJ1-2, the V gene TRBV5-1; 12 nucleotides align to TRBD1. This CDR3 region has 15 residues. The germline V gene has CDR1 SGHRS and CDR2 YFSETQ. V lost 4 bases, J lost 8 bases, and 9 bases stayed unmatched. In nucleotides, the CDR3 is TGCGCCAGCAGCCTCGCCGGGACAGGGGGCGAAGGCTACACCTTC. This encodes CASSLAGTGGEGYTF.

This chain joins TRBV9 and TRBJ2-2; D is uncertain. In germline, CDR1 is SGDLS, CDR2 YYNGEE. V was cut by 4 bases and J by 2 bases, with 3 bases left in between. The CDR3 is 12 amino acids. The CDR3 bases are TGTGCCAGCAGCTTAAACACCGGGGAGCTGTTTTTT. Translating gives CASSLNTGELFF.

V usage is TRBV7-9 and J usage is TRBJ1-2; no clear D. This CDR3 region has 14 residues. CDR1 and CDR2 (germline): SEHNR, FQNEAQ (reference sequence). Trimming pared 5 bases from V and 2 bases from J, leaving 12 bases between. CDR3 loop: CASSLAGRNYGYTF. As DNA, the CDR3 is TGTGCCAGCAGCCTTGCAGGAAGAAACTATGGCTACACCTTC. The entire variable domain, with the rest obtained from reference TRBV7-9 and TRBJ1-2, is as follows: DTGVSQNPRHKITKRGQNVTFRCDPISEHNRLYWYRQTLGQGPEFLTYFQNEAQLEKSRLLSDRFSAERPKGSFSTLEIQRTEQGDSAMYLCASSLAGRNYGYTFGSGTRLTVV.

CDR3 DNA: TGTGCCAGCAGGGGACTAGCGGGAGGTCAGTTGTTCTTC. Amino acids: CASRGLAGGQLFF. The J gene is TRBJ2-1, the V gene TRBV6-5; the match to TRBD2 covers 15 bases. CDR3 length: 13 residues. Germline CDR1 MNHEY, CDR2 SVGAGI. J gave up 15 bases and V 6 bases, and 6 bases lay outside the gene matches.

The rearrangement uses TRBV28 and TRBJ1-1; 8 bases align to TRBD1. The V gene's germline CDR1 is MDHEN and CDR2 SYDVKM. The CDR3 contains 13 residues. J lost 11 bases, V lost 4 bases, and 9 bases had no gene match. The CDR3, as DNA: TGTGCCAGCAGTTCCTCAGACAGGGGAGGGGCTTTCTTT. Translated, it gives CASSSSDRGGAFF.